Below, one T cell receptor (beta chain) is given with its context. The data derive from a study of T-cell memory formation after mild COVID-19. MiXCR was run by TCRdb on the 5' RACE reads, yielding one entry per CDR3 protein. The table has about 190,000 distinct CDR3 sequences, around 30% seen once. The sequence was collected from an adult woman who had mild COVID-19 (a few samples of this study predate the infection). Cell type and time point are not known. The source material was PBMCs or a T cell subset sorted from them (not recorded which).

CDR3 coding DNA: TGTGCCAGCAGCCAAGATCAGGGAACCAAAAACATTCAGTACTTC. As protein: CASSQDQGTKNIQYF. The rearrangement joins TRBV4-2 to TRBJ2-4; maybe TRBD1 (5 bases). From germline, CDR1 is LGHNA and CDR2 YNFKEQ. This CDR3 comprises 15 residues. Trimming took 0 bases from V and 2 from J, leaving 8 bases between them.